Following are 3 T cell receptor beta chains from one sample sequenced in a study of tumor-infiltrating lymphocytes in oesophageal squamous cell carcinoma. TCRdb passed the PCR reads through MiXCR, listing each CDR3 protein once. The table shows around 15,000 distinct CDR3 sequences, with about half occurring only once. Sequencing was performed on esophageal tumor tissue. The receptors were sampled from a male donor with esophageal squamous cell carcinoma.

This sequence joins TRBV6-6 and TRBJ2-6, with a possible D match to TRBD2 (5 bases). The CDR3 length is 13 residues. The V and J ends lost 5 bases and 8 bases respectively, with 10 bases between them. Germline V gives CDR1 MNHNY, CDR2 SVGAGI (reference sequence). CDR3 nucleotides: TGTGCCAGCAGTGAGGGCAGATCCAACGTCCTGACTTTC. Amino acids: CASSEGRSNVLTF.

CDR3 amino acids: CASSLSIWGETKYNEQFF. The CDR3 DNA reads TGTGCCAGCAGCTTAAGTATTTGGGGCGAAACGAAGTACAATGAGCAGTTCTTC. The genes are TRBV11-3 and TRBJ2-5, with TRBD1 as a possible D gene (5 bases). With the DNA end fitting TRBJ2-1 better, the J assignment may be wrong. This CDR3 comprises 18 residues. Germline values: CDR1 SGHNT, CDR2 YENEEA.

The genes are TRBV4-1 and TRBJ2-6, with D possibly matching TRBD1 (5 bases). The CDR3 covers 15 residues. V lost 1 base to trimming and J lost 2 bases, with 6 bases between them. Germline CDR1 and CDR2: MGHRA and YSYEKL. The CDR3 is CASSQVGAGANVLTF. The CDR3 DNA is TGCGCCAGCAGCCAAGTAGGGGCTGGGGCCAACGTCCTGACTTTC.